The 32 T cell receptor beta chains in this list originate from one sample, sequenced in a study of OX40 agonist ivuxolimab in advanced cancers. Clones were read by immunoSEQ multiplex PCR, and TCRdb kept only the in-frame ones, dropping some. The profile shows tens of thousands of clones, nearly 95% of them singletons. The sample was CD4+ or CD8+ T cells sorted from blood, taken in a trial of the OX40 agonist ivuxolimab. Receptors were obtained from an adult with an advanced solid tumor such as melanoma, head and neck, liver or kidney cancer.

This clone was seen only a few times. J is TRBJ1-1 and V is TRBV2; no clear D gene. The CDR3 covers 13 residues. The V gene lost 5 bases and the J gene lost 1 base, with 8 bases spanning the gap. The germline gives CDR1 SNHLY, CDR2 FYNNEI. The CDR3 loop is CASSIGENTEAFF. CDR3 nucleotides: TGTGCCAGCAGTATCGGCGAGAACACTGAAGCTTTCTTT.

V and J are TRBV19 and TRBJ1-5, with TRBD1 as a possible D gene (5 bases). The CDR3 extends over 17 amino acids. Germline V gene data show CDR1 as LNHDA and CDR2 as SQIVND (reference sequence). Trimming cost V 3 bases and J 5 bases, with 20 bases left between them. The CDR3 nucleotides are TGTGCCAGTAGTATGGGACCGACAGCGCCCGGCGATCAGCCCCAGCATTTT. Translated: CASSMGPTAPGDQPQHF.

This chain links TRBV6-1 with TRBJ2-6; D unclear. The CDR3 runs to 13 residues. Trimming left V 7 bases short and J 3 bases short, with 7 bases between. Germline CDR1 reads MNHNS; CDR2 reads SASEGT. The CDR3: CASIGIGANVLTF. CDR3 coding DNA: TGTGCCAGCATAGGTATTGGGGCCAACGTCCTGACTTTC.

The CDR3 DNA sequence: TGTGCCAGCAGTGCCTCCTACAATGAGCAGTTCTTC. The encoded protein is CASSASYNEQFF. V is TRBV27 and J is TRBJ2-1; D call uncertain. The germline V and J ends were trimmed by 5 bases and 0 bases, with 2 bases remaining between them. The CDR3 is 12 amino acids. Per germline, CDR1 MNHEY and CDR2 SMNVEV (reference sequence).

CDR3 sequence (DNA): TGCGCCAGCAGCGGAACAGGGATAGGTGAAAAACTGTTTTTT. It is translated as CASSGTGIGEKLFF. This sequence joins TRBV5-1 and TRBJ1-4; a possible D gene is TRBD1 (6 bases). This CDR3 region has 14 residues. V was shortened by 4 bases and J by 7 bases, with 14 bases between the two germline ends. Germline CDR1 SGHRS, CDR2 YFSETQ.

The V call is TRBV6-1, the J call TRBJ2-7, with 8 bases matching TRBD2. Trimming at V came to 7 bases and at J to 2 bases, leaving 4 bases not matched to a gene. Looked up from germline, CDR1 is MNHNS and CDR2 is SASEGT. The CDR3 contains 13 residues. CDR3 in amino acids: CASNLAGAYEQYF. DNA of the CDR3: TGTGCCAGCAATCTAGCGGGTGCCTACGAGCAGTACTTC.

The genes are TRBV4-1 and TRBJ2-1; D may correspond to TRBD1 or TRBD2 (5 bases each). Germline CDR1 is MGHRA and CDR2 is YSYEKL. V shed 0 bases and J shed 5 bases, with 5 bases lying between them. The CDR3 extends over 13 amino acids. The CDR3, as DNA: TGCGCCAGCAGCCAAGAGGGGGACAATGAGCAGTTCTTC. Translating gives CASSQEGDNEQFF.

The CDR3 region has the DNA TGTGCCAGCAGTCCCGATAGCAATCAGCCCCAGCATTTT. It yields the protein CASSPDSNQPQHF. The chain recombines TRBV28 with TRBJ1-5; no reliable D call. Germline CDR1 MDHEN, CDR2 SYDVKM. The CDR3 contains 13 residues. Trimming cost V 5 bases and J 0 bases, with 5 bases left between them.

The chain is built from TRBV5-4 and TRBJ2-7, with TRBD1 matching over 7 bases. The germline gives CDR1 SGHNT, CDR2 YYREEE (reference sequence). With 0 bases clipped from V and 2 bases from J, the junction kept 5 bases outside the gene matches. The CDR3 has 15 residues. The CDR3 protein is CASSLGQGGTYEQYF. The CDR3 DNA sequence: TGTGCCAGCAGCTTGGGACAGGGTGGAACCTACGAGCAGTACTTC.

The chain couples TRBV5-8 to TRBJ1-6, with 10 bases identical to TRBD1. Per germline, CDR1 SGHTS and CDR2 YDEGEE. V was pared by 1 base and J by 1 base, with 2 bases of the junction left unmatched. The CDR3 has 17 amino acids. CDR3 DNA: TGTGCCAGCAGCTTGAGGGACAGGGGTTCCTATAATTCACCCCTCCACTTT. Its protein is CASSLRDRGSYNSPLHF.

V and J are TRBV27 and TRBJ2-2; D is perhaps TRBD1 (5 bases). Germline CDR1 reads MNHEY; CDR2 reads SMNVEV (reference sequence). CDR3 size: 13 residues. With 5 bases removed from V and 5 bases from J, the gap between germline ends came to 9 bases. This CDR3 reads CASSVGATGELFF. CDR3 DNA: TGTGCCAGCAGTGTAGGGGCGACCGGGGAGCTGTTTTTT.

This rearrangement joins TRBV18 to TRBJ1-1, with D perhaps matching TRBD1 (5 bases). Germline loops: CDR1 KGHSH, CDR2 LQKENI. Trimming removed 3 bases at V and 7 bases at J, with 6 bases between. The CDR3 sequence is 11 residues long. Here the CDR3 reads CASSPTDEAFF. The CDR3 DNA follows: TGTGCCAGCTCACCGACAGATGAAGCTTTCTTT.

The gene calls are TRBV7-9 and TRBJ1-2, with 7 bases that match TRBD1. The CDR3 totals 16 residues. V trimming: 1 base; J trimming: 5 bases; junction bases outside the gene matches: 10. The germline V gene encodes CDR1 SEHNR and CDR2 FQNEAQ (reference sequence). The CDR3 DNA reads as TGTGCCAGCAGCTTAGAGTCCACAGGGGATTATTATGGCTACACCTTC. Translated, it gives CASSLESTGDYYGYTF.

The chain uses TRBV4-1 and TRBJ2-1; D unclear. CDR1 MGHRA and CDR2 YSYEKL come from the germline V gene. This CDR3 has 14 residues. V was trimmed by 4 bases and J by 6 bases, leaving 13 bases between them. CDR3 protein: CASSPPATRNEQFF. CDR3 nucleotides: TGCGCCAGCAGCCCACCCGCAACCCGCAATGAGCAGTTCTTC.

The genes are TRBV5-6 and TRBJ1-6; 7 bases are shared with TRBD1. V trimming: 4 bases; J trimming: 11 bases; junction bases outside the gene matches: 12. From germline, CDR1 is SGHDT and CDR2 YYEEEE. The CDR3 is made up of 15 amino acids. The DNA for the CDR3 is TGTGCCAGCAGCCGTGCTCGCAGGGGGGCAACACCCCTCCACTTT. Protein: CASSRARRGATPLHF.

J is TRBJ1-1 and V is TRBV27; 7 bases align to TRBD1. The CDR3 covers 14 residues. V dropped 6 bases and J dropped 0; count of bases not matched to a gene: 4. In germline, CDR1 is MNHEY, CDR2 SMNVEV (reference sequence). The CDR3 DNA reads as TGTGCCAGCAGCTCCACAGGGGTGAACACTGAAGCTTTCTTT. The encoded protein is CASSSTGVNTEAFF.

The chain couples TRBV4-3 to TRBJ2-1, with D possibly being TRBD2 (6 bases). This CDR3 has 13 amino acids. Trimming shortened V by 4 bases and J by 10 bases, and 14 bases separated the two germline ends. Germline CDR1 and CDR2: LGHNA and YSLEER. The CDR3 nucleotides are TGCGCCAGCAGCCTAAGGCTCAGCGGGGAGCAGTTCTTC. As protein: CASSLRLSGEQFF.

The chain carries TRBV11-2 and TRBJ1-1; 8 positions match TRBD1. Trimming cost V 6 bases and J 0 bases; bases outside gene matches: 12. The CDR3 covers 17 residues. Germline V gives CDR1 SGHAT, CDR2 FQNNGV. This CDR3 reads CASSSIWDRSMNTEAFF. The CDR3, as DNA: TGTGCCAGCAGTTCTATTTGGGACAGGTCGATGAACACTGAAGCTTTCTTT.

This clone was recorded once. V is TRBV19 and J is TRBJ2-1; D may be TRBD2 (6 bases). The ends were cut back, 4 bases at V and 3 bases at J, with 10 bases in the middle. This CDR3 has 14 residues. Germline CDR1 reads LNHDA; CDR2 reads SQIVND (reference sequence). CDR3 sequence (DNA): TGTGCCAGTAGTAGGGCTAGCGTCTACAATGAGCAGTTCTTC. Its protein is CASSRASVYNEQFF. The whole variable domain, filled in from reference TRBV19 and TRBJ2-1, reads DGGITQSPKYLFRKEGQNVTLSCEQNLNHDAMYWYRQDPGQGLRLIYYSQIVNDFQKGDIAEGYSVSREKKESFPLTVTSAQKNPTAFYLCASSRASVYNEQFFGPGTRLTVL.

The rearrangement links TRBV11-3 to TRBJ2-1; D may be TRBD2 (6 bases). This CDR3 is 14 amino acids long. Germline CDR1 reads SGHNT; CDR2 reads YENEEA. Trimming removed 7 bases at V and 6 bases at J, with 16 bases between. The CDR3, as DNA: TGTGCCAGCATAATTCAGCGGGCAGGCAATGAGCAGTTCTTC. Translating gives CASIIQRAGNEQFF.

The CDR3 sequence is CASSLFSRNLYEQYF. CDR3 coding DNA: TGTGCCAGCAGTTTATTCAGTCGGAATCTCTACGAGCAGTACTTC. The gene calls are TRBV27 and TRBJ2-7; D ambiguous. The CDR3 consists of 15 residues. CDR1 and CDR2 (germline): MNHEY, SMNVEV (reference sequence). Trimming left V 1 base short and J 3 bases short, with 13 bases between.

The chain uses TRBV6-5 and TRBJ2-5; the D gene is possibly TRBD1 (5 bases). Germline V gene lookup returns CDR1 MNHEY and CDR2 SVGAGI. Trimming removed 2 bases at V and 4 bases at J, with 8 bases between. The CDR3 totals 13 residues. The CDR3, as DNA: TGTGCCAGCAGTTACACAGGTGGAGAGACCCAGTACTTC. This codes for CASSYTGGETQYF.

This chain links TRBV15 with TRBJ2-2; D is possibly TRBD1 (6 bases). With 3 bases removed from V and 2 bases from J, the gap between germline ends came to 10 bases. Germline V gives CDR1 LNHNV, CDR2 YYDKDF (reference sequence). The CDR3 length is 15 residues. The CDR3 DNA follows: TGTGCCACCAGCAGCCCGACAGGAAACACCGGGGAGCTGTTTTTT. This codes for CATSSPTGNTGELFF.

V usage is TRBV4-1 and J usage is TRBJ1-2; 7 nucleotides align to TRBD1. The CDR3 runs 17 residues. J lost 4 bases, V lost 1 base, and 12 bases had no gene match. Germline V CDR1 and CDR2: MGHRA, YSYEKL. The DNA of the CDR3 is TGCGCCAGCAGCCAAGTAGGGGACAGCCTTCGGGGCTATGGCTACACCTTC. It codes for CASSQVGDSLRGYGYTF.

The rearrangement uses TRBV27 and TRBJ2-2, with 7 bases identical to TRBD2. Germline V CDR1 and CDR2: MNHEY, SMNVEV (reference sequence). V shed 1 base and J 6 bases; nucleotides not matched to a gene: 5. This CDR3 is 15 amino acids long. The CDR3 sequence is CASSLLVGGAGELFF. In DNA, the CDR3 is TGTGCCAGCAGTTTATTAGTTGGGGGGGCCGGGGAGCTGTTTTTT.

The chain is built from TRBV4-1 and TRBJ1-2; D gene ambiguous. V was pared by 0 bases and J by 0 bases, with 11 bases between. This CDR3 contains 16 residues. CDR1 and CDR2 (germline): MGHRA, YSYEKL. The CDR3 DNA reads TGCGCCAGCAGCCAAGATCGCGGATTTTCTAACTATGGCTACACCTTC. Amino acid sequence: CASSQDRGFSNYGYTF.

The CDR3 DNA sequence: TGTGCCAGCAAGGAGGTTGACACTGAAGCTTTCTTT. It yields the protein CASKEVDTEAFF. This chain links TRBV2 with TRBJ1-1; no clear D gene. Germline V gives CDR1 SNHLY, CDR2 FYNNEI. This CDR3 comprises 12 residues. V was shortened by 7 bases and J by 3 bases, with 9 bases between the two germline ends. Looking up the rest from reference TRBV2 and TRBJ1-1 gives the full variable domain: EPEVTQTPSHQVTQMGQEVILRCVPISNHLYFYWYRQILGQKVEFLVSFYNNEISEKSEIFDDQFSVERPDGSNFTLKIRSTKLEDSAMYFCASKEVDTEAFFGQGTRLTVV.

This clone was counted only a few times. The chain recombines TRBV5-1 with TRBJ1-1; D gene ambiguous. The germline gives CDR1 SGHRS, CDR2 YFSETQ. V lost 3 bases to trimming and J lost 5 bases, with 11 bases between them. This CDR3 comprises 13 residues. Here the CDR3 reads CASSSTSGTEAFF. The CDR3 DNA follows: TGCGCCAGCAGCTCCACAAGCGGGACTGAAGCTTTCTTT.

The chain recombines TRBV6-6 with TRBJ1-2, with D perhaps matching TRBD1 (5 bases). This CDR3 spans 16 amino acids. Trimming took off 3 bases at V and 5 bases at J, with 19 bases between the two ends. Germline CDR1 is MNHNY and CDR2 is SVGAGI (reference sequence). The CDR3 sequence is CASSYHFNDRFYGYTF. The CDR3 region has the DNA TGTGCCAGCAGTTATCATTTTAATGACAGATTTTATGGCTACACCTTC.

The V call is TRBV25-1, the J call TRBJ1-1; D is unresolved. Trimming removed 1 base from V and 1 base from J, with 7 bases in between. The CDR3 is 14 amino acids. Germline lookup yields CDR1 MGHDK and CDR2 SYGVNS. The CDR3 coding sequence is TGTGCCAGCAGTGAATTGATTTCGAACACTGAAGCTTTCTTT. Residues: CASSELISNTEAFF.

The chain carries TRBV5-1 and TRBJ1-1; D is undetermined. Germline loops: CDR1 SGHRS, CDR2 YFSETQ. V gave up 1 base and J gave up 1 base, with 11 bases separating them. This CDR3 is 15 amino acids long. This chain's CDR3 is CASSLSGFWNTEAFF. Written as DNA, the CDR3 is TGCGCCAGCAGCTTGAGTGGGTTCTGGAACACTGAAGCTTTCTTT.

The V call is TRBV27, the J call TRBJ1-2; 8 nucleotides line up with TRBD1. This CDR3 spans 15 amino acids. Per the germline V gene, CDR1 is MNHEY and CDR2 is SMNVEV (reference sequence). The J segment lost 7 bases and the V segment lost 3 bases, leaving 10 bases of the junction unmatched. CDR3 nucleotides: TGTGCCAGCAGTTTGTCCGGGACAGGTGTTCGTGGCTACACCTTC. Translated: CASSLSGTGVRGYTF.